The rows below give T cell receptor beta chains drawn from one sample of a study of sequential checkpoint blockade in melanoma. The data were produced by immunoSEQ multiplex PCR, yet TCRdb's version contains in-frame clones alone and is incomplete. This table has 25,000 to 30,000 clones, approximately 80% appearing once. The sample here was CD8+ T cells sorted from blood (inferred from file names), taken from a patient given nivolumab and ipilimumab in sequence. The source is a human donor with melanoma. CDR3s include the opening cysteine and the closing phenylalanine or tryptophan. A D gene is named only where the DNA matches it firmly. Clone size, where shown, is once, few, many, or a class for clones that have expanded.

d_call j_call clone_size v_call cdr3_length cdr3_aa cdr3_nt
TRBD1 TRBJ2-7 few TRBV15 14 CATSSRDRGYEQYF TGTGCCACCAGCAGCCGGGACAGGGGTTACGAGCAGTACTTC
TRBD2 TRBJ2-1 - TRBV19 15 CASGILAGGDNEQFF TGTGCCAGCGGCATTCTAGCGGGGGGAGACAATGAGCAGTTCTTC
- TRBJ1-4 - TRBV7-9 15 CASSPLRGEVEKLFF TGTGCCAGCAGCCCCTTACGGGGGGAGGTTGAAAAACTGTTTTTT
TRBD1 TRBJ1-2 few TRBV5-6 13 CASSYSTGYGYTF TGTGCCAGCAGTTACTCGACAGGGTATGGCTACACCTTC
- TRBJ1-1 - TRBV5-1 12 CASSWQGLEAFF TGCGCCAGCAGTTGGCAGGGGCTCGAAGCTTTCTTT
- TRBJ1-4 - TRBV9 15 CASSPTGSTNEKLFF TGTGCCAGCAGCCCAACAGGGTCCACTAATGAAAAACTGTTTTTT
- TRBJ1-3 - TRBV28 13 CASRRSSGNTIYF TGTGCCAGCAGGAGAAGCTCTGGAAACACCATATATTTT
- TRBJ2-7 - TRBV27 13 CASSSGITYEQYF TGTGCCAGCAGTTCCGGTATAACCTACGAGCAGTACTTC
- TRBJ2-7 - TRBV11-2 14 CASSQDVEVYEQYF TGTGCCAGCAGCCAAGACGTAGAGGTCTACGAGCAGTACTTC
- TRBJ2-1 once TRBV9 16 CASSVPEGSSYNEQFF TGTGCCAGCAGCGTCCCCGAAGGGAGCTCCTACAATGAGCAGTTCTTC
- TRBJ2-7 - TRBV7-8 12 CASSPPGYEQYF TGTGCCAGCAGCCCCCCGGGTTACGAGCAGTACTTC
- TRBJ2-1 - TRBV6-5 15 CASSSGDSSYNEQFF TGTGCCAGCAGTTCAGGGGATAGCTCCTACAATGAGCAGTTCTTC
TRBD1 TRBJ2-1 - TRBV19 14 CASSVGQGVNEQFF TGTGCCAGTAGTGTGGGACAGGGAGTCAATGAGCAGTTCTTC
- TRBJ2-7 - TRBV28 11 CASTTGYEQYF TGTGCCAGCACCACAGGGTACGAGCAGTACTTC
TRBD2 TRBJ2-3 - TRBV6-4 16 CASSDSNSGGTDTQYF TGTGCCAGCAGTGACTCGAATAGCGGGGGCACAGATACGCAGTATTTT
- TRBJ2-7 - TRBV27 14 CASSLGGSDYEQYF TGTGCCAGCAGTTTAGGTGGCAGCGACTACGAGCAGTACTTC
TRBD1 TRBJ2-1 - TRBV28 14 CASSFRGRLNEQFF TGTGCCAGCAGTTTTAGGGGGCGGCTCAATGAGCAGTTCTTC